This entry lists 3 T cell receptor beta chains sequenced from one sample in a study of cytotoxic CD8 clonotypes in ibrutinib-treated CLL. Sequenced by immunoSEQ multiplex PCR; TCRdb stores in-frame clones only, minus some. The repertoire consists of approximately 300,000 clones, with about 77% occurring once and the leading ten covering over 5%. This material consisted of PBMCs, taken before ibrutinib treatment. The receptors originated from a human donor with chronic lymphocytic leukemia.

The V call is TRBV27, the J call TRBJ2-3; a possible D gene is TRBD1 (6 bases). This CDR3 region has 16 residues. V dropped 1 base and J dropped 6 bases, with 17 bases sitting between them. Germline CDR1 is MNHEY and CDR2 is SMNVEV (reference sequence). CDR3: CASSLLPVRGMDTQYF. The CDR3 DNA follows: TGTGCCAGCAGTTTATTACCCGTCAGGGGCATGGATACGCAGTATTTT.

The CDR3 coding sequence is TGTGCCAGCAGCCAAGTTATGGCTAGGACTGGCGAGCAGTACTTC. Its translation: CASSQVMARTGEQYF. V and J are TRBV14 and TRBJ2-7, with D maybe TRBD2 (5 bases). Between the trimmed V and J ends, which lost 1 base and 6 bases, there was a span of 16 bases. This CDR3 spans 15 amino acids. Germline lookup yields CDR1 SGHDN and CDR2 FVKESK. Combining the CDR3 with reference TRBV14 and TRBJ2-7 gives the whole variable domain EAGVTQFPSHSVIEKGQTVTLRCDPISGHDNLYWYRRVMGKEIKFLLHFVKESKQDESGMPNNRFLAERTGGTYSTLKVQPAELEDSGVYFCASSQVMARTGEQYFGPGTRLTVT.

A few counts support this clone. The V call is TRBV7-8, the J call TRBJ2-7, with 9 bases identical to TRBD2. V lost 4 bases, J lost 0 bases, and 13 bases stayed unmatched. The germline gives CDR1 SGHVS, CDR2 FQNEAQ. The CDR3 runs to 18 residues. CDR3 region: CASSSLDLTSGFSYEQYF. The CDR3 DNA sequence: TGTGCCAGCAGCTCCTTAGATTTGACTAGCGGATTCTCCTACGAGCAGTACTTC.